This TCR beta chain was sequenced during a study of T cells in Graves' hyperthyroidism and ophthalmopathy. Researchers took RNA transcripts and amplified the TCR beta CDR3 regions from them. RT-PCR in the first round (using the HTBI primer set) targeted the TCR CDR3. MiXCR, applied by TCRdb to the multiplex PCR reads, yields one record per CDR3 protein. The data show roughly 500,000 distinct CDR3 sequences, 16% seen once. Per the germline V gene, CDR1 is LGHDT and CDR2 is YNNKEL (reference sequence). This CDR3 is 16 amino acids long. After removal of 4 bases from V and 7 bases from J, the junction contained 14 bases not matched to a gene.

The chain uses TRBV3-1 and TRBJ2-7, with 9 positions matching TRBD1. The sequenced material came from blood. This receptor was identified in a woman aged 25 to 39 with Graves' ophthalmopathy. The CDR3 DNA reads as TGTGCCAGCAGCCCCAGAATACAGGGGGCCCAGAAAGAGCAGTACTTC. Translation: CASSPRIQGAQKEQYF.